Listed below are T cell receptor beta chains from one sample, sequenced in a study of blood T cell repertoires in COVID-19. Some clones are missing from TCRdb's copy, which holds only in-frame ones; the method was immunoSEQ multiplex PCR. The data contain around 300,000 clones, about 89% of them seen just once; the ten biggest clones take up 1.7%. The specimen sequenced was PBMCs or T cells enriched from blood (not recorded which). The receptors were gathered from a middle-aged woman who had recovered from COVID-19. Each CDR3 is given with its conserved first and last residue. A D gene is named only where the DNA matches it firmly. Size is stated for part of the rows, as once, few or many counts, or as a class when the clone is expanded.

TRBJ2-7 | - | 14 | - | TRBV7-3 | CASSLLPGNYEQYF | TGTGCCAGCAGCTTATTGCCAGGGAACTACGAGCAGTACTTC
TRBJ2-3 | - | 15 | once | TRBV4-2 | CASSQAGGPQVTQYF | TGTGCCAGCAGCCAAGCGGGGGGCCCTCAGGTTACGCAGTATTTT
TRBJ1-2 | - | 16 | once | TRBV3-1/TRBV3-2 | CASSQDDVGYDRGYTF | TGTGCCAGCAGCCAAGACGATGTGGGCTATGACCGAGGCTACACCTTC
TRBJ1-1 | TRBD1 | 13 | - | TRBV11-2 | CASLMDRETEAFF | TGTGCCAGCCTCATGGACAGGGAGACTGAAGCTTTCTTT
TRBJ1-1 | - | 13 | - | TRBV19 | CASSSGVFTEAFF | TGTGCCAGTAGCTCGGGGGTTTTCACTGAAGCTTTCTTT
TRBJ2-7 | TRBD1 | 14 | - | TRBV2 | CASKRDRGTYEQYF | TGTGCCAGCAAGCGGGACAGGGGAACTTACGAGCAGTACTTC
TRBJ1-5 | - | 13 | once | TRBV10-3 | CAINRDLNQPQHF | TGTGCCATCAACAGGGACCTCAATCAGCCCCAGCATTTT
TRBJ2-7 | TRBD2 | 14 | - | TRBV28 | CASSLGGSSYEQYF | TGTGCCAGCAGTTTAGGCGGGAGCTCCTACGAGCAGTACTTC
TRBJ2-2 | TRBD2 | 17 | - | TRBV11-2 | CASSARLAGDDPGELFF | TGTGCCAGCAGCGCCCGACTAGCGGGGGACGATCCCGGGGAGCTGTTTTTT
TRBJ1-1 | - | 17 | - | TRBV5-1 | CASQQGEGVYGNTEAFF | TGCGCCAGCCAACAGGGTGAGGGCGTCTATGGGAACACTGAAGCTTTCTTT
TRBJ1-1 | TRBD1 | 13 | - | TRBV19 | CASTLDRGLEAFF | TGTGCCAGTACTTTGGACAGGGGGCTTGAAGCTTTCTTT
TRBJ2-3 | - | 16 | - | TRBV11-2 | CASSLGAQGGQDTQYF | TGTGCCAGCAGCTTGGGAGCCCAAGGAGGGCAAGATACGCAGTATTTT
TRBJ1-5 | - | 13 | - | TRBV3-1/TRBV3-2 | CASSRGTRQPQHF | TGTGCCAGCAGCCGAGGGACTAGGCAGCCCCAGCATTTT
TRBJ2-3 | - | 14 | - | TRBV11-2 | CASSDRPREDTQYF | TGTGCCAGCAGCGATCGGCCGAGGGAAGATACGCAGTATTTT
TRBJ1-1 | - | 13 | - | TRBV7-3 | CASSLSGLTEAFF | TGTGCCAGCAGCTTGAGTGGACTCACTGAAGCTTTCTTT
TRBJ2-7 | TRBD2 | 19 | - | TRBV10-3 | CAISESAGEAGGRVSEQYF | TGTGCCATCAGTGAGTCCGCGGGCGAAGCGGGAGGGCGTGTTTCCGAGCAGTACTTC
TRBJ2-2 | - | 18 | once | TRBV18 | CASSLPGRLLRNTGELFF | TGTGCCAGCTCACTACCAGGCCGACTTTTACGGAACACCGGGGAGCTGTTTTTT
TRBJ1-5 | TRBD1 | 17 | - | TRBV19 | CASSPSDRVGSNQPQHF | TGTGCCAGTAGTCCATCCGACAGGGTTGGAAGCAATCAGCCCCAGCATTTT
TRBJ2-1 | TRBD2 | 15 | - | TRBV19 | CASSPTSGLENEQFF | TGTGCCAGTAGTCCGACTAGCGGGTTGGAGAATGAGCAGTTCTTC
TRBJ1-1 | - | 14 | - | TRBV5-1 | CASSLNTGSAEAFF | TGCGCCAGCAGTTTAAACACAGGGAGTGCTGAAGCTTTCTTT
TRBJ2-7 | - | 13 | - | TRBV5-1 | CASSPLALLEQYF | TGCGCCAGCAGCCCCCTTGCTCTACTCGAGCAGTACTTC
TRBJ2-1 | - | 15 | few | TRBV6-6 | CASSPDRTQNNEQFF | TGTGCCAGCAGTCCAGACAGGACCCAGAACAATGAGCAGTTCTTC
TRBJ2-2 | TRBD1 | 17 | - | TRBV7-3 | CASSSSLRTGGTGELFF | TGTGCCAGCAGCTCTTCATTACGGACAGGGGGCACCGGGGAGCTGTTTTTT
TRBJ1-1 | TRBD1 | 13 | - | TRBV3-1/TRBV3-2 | CASSLRQGEVAFF | TGTGCCAGCAGCCTAAGACAGGGGGAAGTCGCTTTCTTT
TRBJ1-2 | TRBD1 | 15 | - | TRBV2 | CASSAEQGADYGYTF | TGTGCCAGCAGTGCGGAACAGGGGGCTGACTATGGCTACACCTTC
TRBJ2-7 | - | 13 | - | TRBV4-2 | CASSQDQSYEQYF | TGTGCCAGCAGCCAAGATCAGTCCTACGAGCAGTACTTC
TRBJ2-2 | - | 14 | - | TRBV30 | CAWRFGQNTGELFF | TGTGCCTGGCGCTTCGGACAGAACACCGGGGAGCTGTTTTTT
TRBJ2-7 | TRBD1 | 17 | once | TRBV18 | CASSPLGTGTGVYEQYF | TGTGCCAGCTCACCTCTCGGAACCGGGACAGGGGTATACGAGCAGTACTTC
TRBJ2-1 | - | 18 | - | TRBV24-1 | CATSDSAGGGEEVNEQFF | TGTGCCACCAGTGATTCCGCCGGAGGGGGGGAAGAGGTCAATGAGCAGTTCTTC
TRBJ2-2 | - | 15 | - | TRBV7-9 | CASSLGGVAAGELFF | TGTGCCAGCAGCTTAGGGGGAGTTGCGGCCGGGGAGCTGTTTTTT
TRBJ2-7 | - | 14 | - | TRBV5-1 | CASSLAAGAYEQYF | TGCGCCAGCAGCTTGGCTGCGGGCGCCTACGAGCAGTACTTC
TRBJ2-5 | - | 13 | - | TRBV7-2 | CASSLTYQETQYF | TGTGCCAGCAGCTTAACTTACCAAGAGACCCAGTACTTC
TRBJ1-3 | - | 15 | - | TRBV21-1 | CASSKVWGQSDTIYF | TGTGCCAGCAGCAAAGTCTGGGGACAATCGGACACCATATATTTT
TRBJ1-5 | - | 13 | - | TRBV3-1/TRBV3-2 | CASSYQPDQPQHF | TGTGCCAGCAGCTACCAACCGGATCAGCCCCAGCATTTT
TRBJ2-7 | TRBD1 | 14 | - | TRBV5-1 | CASSGGTGSYEQYF | TGCGCCAGCAGCGGAGGGACAGGTAGCTACGAGCAGTACTTC
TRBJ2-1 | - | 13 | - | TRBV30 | CAWKKWPGVEQFF | TGTGCCTGGAAGAAGTGGCCGGGAGTTGAGCAGTTCTTC
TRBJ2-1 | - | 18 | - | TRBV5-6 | CASSPGRVVAYSYNEQFF | TGTGCCAGCAGCCCCGGTCGCGTCGTAGCGTACTCCTACAATGAGCAGTTCTTC
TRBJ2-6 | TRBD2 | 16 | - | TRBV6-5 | CASSYRAGLGANVLTF | TGTGCCAGCAGTTACCGAGCGGGACTCGGGGCCAACGTCCTGACTTTC
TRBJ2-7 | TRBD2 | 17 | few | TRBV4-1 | CASSRVAGGILPYEQYF | TGCGCCAGCAGCAGAGTAGCGGGGGGGATTCTCCCCTACGAGCAGTACTTC
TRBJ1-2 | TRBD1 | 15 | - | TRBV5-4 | CASSLAGQGESGYTF | TGTGCCAGCAGCTTGGCGGGACAGGGAGAGAGTGGCTACACCTTC
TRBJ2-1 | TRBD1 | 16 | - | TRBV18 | CASSPRGQGSKNEQFF | TGTGCCAGCTCACCGCGGGGACAGGGGAGTAAGAATGAGCAGTTCTTC
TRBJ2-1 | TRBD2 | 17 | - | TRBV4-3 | CASSQDRVGGGYNEQFF | TGCGCCAGCAGCCAAGATCGAGTGGGGGGGGGATACAATGAGCAGTTCTTC
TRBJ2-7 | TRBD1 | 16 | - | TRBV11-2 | CASSASLGQISYEQYF | TGTGCCAGCAGCGCATCCTTGGGACAGATCTCCTACGAGCAGTACTTC
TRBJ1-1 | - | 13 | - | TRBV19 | CASSMVRNTEAFF | TGTGCCAGTAGTATGGTTAGGAACACTGAAGCTTTCTTT
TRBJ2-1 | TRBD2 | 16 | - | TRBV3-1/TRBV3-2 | CASSQVGLAGVYEQFF | TGTGCCAGCAGCCAAGTGGGACTAGCGGGAGTCTATGAGCAGTTCTTC
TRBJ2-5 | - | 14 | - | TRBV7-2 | CASSLARGTETQYF | TGTGCCAGCAGCTTAGCCCGGGGTACAGAGACCCAGTACTTC
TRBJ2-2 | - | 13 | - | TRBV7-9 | CASSSRSTGELFF | TGTGCCAGCAGCTCCCGGTCCACCGGGGAGCTGTTTTTT
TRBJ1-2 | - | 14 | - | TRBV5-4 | CASSLSASTWAGTF | TGTGCCAGCAGCTTGAGCGCGTCAACCTGGGCGGGCACCTTC
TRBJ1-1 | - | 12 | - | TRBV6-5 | CASRRRNTEAFF | TGTGCCAGCAGGCGGAGGAACACTGAAGCTTTCTTT
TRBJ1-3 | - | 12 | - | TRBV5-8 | CASSSYGNTIYF | TGTGCCAGCAGCTCGTATGGAAACACCATATATTTT
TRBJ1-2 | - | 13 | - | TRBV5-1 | CASSTTGADGYTF | TGCGCCAGCAGCACCACAGGCGCGGATGGCTACACCTTC
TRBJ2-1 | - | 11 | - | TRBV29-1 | CSGGWGTEQFF | TGCAGCGGGGGGTGGGGCACGGAGCAGTTCTTC
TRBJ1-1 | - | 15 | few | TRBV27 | CASSRGRGLNTEAFF | TGTGCCAGCAGCCGGGGCAGGGGATTGAACACTGAAGCTTTCTTT
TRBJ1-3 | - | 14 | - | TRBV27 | CASSLYPQGNTIYF | TGTGCCAGCAGTTTATATCCCCAGGGAAACACCATATATTTT
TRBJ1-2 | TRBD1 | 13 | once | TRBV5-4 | CASSLTGGDGYTF | TGTGCCAGCAGCTTGACAGGGGGGGATGGCTACACCTTC
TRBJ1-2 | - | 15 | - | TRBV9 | CASSPSPSEAYGYTF | TGTGCCAGCAGCCCCTCACCCAGCGAAGCCTATGGCTACACCTTC
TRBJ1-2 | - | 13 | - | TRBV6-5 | CASGGNGLYGYTF | TGTGCCAGCGGAGGAAATGGCCTCTATGGCTACACCTTC
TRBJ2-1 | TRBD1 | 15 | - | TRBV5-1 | CASSFSDRAYNEQFF | TGCGCCAGCAGCTTTTCGGACAGGGCTTACAATGAGCAGTTCTTC